This entry lists 9 T cell receptor beta chains sequenced from one sample in a study of shared clonotypes between healthy human individuals. Measured with immunoSEQ multiplex PCR; TCRdb has only the in-frame clones, and not every one. The sample shows under 2.5 million clones, approximately 90% of them seen only once. Sequencing used naive CD4+ T cells from PBMCs. Specified subset: CD45RA+ positively selected. The receptors derive from a man younger than 35 in good health. Some clones in this sample may be carry-over from other donors' samples.

The chain employs TRBV6-1 and TRBJ2-2; D is possibly TRBD1 (5 bases). Germline V CDR1 and CDR2: MNHNS, SASEGT. The V end lost 8 bases, the J end lost 5 bases, and 12 bases lay between the germline ends. The CDR3 length is 13 residues. The CDR3 DNA follows: TGTGCCAGCCGGGCCCAGGGTACCGGGGAGCTGTTTTTT. Translation gives CASRAQGTGELFF.

The chain links TRBV9 to TRBJ1-4; the D gene is possibly TRBD1 (6 bases). Germline values: CDR1 SGDLS, CDR2 YYNGEE. The germline V and J ends were trimmed by 4 bases and 3 bases, with 19 bases remaining between them. The CDR3 has 17 residues. The chain's CDR3 is CASSTGGRARANEKLFF. The CDR3 coding sequence is TGTGCCAGCAGCACCGGGGGCCGCGCCCGGGCTAATGAAAAACTGTTTTTT. The entire variable domain, with the rest obtained from reference TRBV9 and TRBJ1-4, is as follows: DSGVTQTPKHLITATGQRVTLRCSPRSGDLSVYWYQQSLDQGLQFLIQYYNGEERAKGNILERFSAQQFPDLHSELNLSSLELGDSALYFCASSTGGRARANEKLFFGSGTQLSVL.

The V call is TRBV28, the J call TRBJ2-2; 8 nucleotides line up with TRBD1. Germline V gene sequence: CDR1 MDHEN, CDR2 SYDVKM. Germline trimming cut 6 bases from V and 5 bases from J; bases unmatched to any gene: 8. The CDR3 is made up of 15 amino acids. The CDR3 sequence is CASRPGQAGTGELFF. DNA for the CDR3: TGTGCCAGCAGACCGGGACAGGCGGGAACCGGGGAGCTGTTTTTT.

V usage is TRBV6-4 and J usage is TRBJ1-3, with D unclear. V shed 1 base and J shed 1 base, with 14 bases lying between them. The CDR3 has 17 residues. Germline V gene data show CDR1 as MRHNA and CDR2 as SNTAGT. The CDR3: CASSDLLMSKSGNTIYF. The CDR3 coding sequence is TGTGCCAGCAGTGACTTGTTGATGTCGAAATCTGGAAACACCATATATTTT.

V gene TRBV7-9 combines with J gene TRBJ2-4, with D tentatively TRBD2 (6 bases). Germline lookup yields CDR1 SEHNR and CDR2 FQNEAQ (reference sequence). This CDR3 spans 16 amino acids. V lost 5 bases and J lost 5, with 19 bases in between. The CDR3 bases are TGTGCCAGCAGCCCCGCGGGGCGGTCGGGCCAAAACATTCAGTACTTC. Translating gives CASSPAGRSGQNIQYF.

The V and J genes are TRBV7-9 and TRBJ2-5; 8 bases are shared with TRBD2. Per the germline V gene, CDR1 is SEHNR and CDR2 is FQNEAQ (reference sequence). V gave up 4 bases and J gave up 11 bases; unmatched junction bases: 6. The CDR3 is 12 residues long. The DNA for the CDR3 is TGTGCCAGCAGCTCGACCGGACTAGCACAGTACTTC. Translating it yields CASSSTGLAQYF.

This clone was counted once. This rearrangement joins TRBV4-2 to TRBJ1-5, with 9 nucleotides matching TRBD1. Trimming at V came to 0 bases and at J to 5 bases, leaving 5 bases not matched to a gene. The germline V gene encodes CDR1 LGHNA and CDR2 YNFKEQ. CDR3 length: 16 amino acids. The CDR3 is CASSQDRRTGDQPQHF. The CDR3 nucleotides are TGTGCCAGCAGCCAAGACCGAAGGACAGGGGATCAGCCCCAGCATTTT.

The genes are TRBV5-1 and TRBJ2-1; 7 bases fit TRBD1. Looked up from germline, CDR1 is SGHRS and CDR2 is YFSETQ. J gave up 6 bases and V 2 bases, and 8 bases lay outside the gene matches. CDR3 length: 15 amino acids. CDR3 in DNA: TGCGCCAGCAGCTTTAGACAGGGTATGGGCAATGAGCAGTTCTTC. This codes for CASSFRQGMGNEQFF.

The gene calls are TRBV7-3 and TRBJ2-1; TRBD2 matches 7 bases. This CDR3 region has 16 residues. J was trimmed by 0 bases and V by 5 bases; bases with no gene match: 7. Germline assignment: CDR1 SGHTA and CDR2 FQGTGA. DNA of the CDR3: TGTGCCAGCAGCCCCTGGGCTAGCGGCTCCTACAATGAGCAGTTCTTC. Protein: CASSPWASGSYNEQFF.